This TCR beta chain was documented in a study of cytomegalovirus exposure and HLA in healthy donors. PCR involved 60 Vbeta and 13 Jbeta primers. Repertoires were generated with immunoSEQ multiplex PCR, while TCRdb's copy carries only in-frame clones and drops some. The sample includes 100,000 to 150,000 clones, over 75% of them seen just once. The CDR3 is 14 residues long. V shed 1 base and J 6 bases; nucleotides not matched to a gene: 6. Germline CDR1 reads GTSNPN; CDR2 reads SVGIG (reference sequence). The source is a boy aged 10-17 years in good health and CMV-seronegative. The chain employs TRBV30 and TRBJ2-1; 7 bases are shared with TRBD1. Sequenced: PBMCs. The CDR3 coding sequence is TGTGCCTGGAGTGGGACAGGATCTTTCAATGAGCAGTTCTTC. The encoded protein is CAWSGTGSFNEQFF.